This TCR beta chain is drawn from a study of T-cell reconstitution after alpha-beta-depleted transplantation in children. The germline V gene has CDR1 SGHTA and CDR2 FQGNSA. CDR3 length: 11 amino acids. Trimming took 1 base from V and 14 from J, leaving 8 bases between them. A library of TCRbeta sequences, prepared with unique molecular identifiers, was generated. TCRdb reanalysed the PCR reads using MiXCR and keeps one entry per CDR3 protein. The table includes around 450,000 distinct CDR3 sequences, about a sixth detected once. Notes on the study in general: In patients about two months after transplant, alpha-beta T cells reportedly arose from several hundred expanded graft clones.

As to this clonotype: Its antigen remains unknown.

The receptor's source is a boy less than two years old who had a stem cell transplant for Wiskott-Aldrich syndrome, so the T cells may come from the graft donor. The sequences come from PBMCs, mostly from graft donor cells, collected 360 days after TCRalphabeta/CD19-depleted stem cell transplant. The chain is built from TRBV7-2 and TRBJ2-2; no firm D call. CDR3 in amino acids: CASSLGPHLFF. DNA for the CDR3: TGTGCCAGCAGCTTAGGACCTCATCTGTTTTTT.